Listed here are 22 T cell receptor beta chains from one sample, sequenced in a study of identical twins. TCRdb itself ran the 5' RACE reads through MiXCR, one entry per CDR3 protein. The sample consists of about 100,000 distinct CDR3 sequences, 5.9% of them appearing once. Sequenced material: memory T cells sorted from blood. These receptors were taken from a woman aged 45 to 65 in good health.

The J gene is TRBJ2-7, the V gene TRBV7-9; TRBD1 is a possible D gene (6 bases). The CDR3 length is 15 residues. Per the germline V gene, CDR1 is SEHNR and CDR2 is FQNEAQ (reference sequence). V was trimmed by 2 bases and J by 3 bases, leaving 14 bases between them. The CDR3 region has the DNA TGTGCCAGCAGCTTAATGGGTGGGACAAACTACGAGCAGTACGTC. Protein sequence: CASSLMGGTNYEQYV.

In this sample, this clonotype turned up many times. The chain carries TRBV10-2 and TRBJ2-1; no clear D gene. Per germline, CDR1 WSHSY and CDR2 SAAADI. CDR3 length equals 13 residues. Trimming left V 2 bases short and J 9 bases short, with 11 bases between. The chain's CDR3 is CASSEDPLGEQFF. CDR3 bases: TGCGCCAGCAGTGAGGACCCACTCGGTGAGCAGTTCTTC.

This clonotype appeared many times. CDR3 in DNA: TGTGCCAGCACCGGGCTAGATACGCAGTATTTT. Its protein product is CASTGLDTQYF. The chain links TRBV12-3 or TRBV12-4 to TRBJ2-3; D unclear. The germline V and J ends were trimmed by 7 bases and 5 bases, with 7 bases remaining between them. The CDR3 sequence is 11 residues long.

The table lists this clonotype with many counts. This rearrangement joins TRBV3-1 to TRBJ2-5; TRBD1 might be the D (6 bases). The germline gives CDR1 LGHDT, CDR2 YNNKEL (reference sequence). This CDR3 spans 13 amino acids. Trimming removed 3 bases from V and 5 bases from J, with 10 bases in between. CDR3 loop: CASSQGAGETQYF. Here the CDR3 DNA reads TGTGCCAGCAGCCAGGGGGCAGGGGAGACCCAGTACTTC.

The chain has TRBV30 and TRBJ2-2, with 7 bases fitting TRBD2. The V and J ends lost 2 bases and 2 bases, in that order; junction bases with no gene match: 11. The CDR3 totals 17 residues. CDR1 and CDR2 (germline): GTSNPN, SVGIG (reference sequence). The CDR3 sequence is CAWSQLGLVPNTGELFF. Written as DNA, the CDR3 is TGTGCCTGGAGTCAACTCGGACTAGTCCCAAACACCGGGGAGCTGTTTTTT. The full variable domain, with the rest looked up from reference TRBV30 and TRBJ2-2, is SQTIHQWPATLVQPVGSPLSLECTVEGTSNPNLYWYRQAAGRGLQLLFYSVGIGQISSEVPQNLSASRPQDRQFILSSKKLLLSDSGFYLCAWSQLGLVPNTGELFFGEGSRLTVL.

This clonotype was seen more than once but under ten times. The conserved closing phenylalanine or tryptophan is absent in this CDR3, likely reflecting a read error. Because the CDR3's place on the DNA is in doubt, the DNA is left out and the CDR3 is given as listed by TCRdb. The rearrangement joins TRBV1 to TRBJ1-4; the table's D call, TRBD1, was not checked against the DNA. TRBV1 is an annotated pseudogene. The CDR3 contains 11 residues when both ends are counted. The CDR3 region is CTSSQERQRGR.

This clonotype came up many times. The chain joins TRBV20-1 to TRBJ2-1; 10 bases are shared with TRBD2. The CDR3 is made up of 17 amino acids. Trimming removed 1 base from V and 6 bases from J; junction bases left unmatched: 12. The V gene's germline CDR1 is DFQATT and CDR2 SNEGSKA (reference sequence). The CDR3 reads CSARVVGGSGRVNEQFF. DNA of the CDR3: TGCAGTGCTAGAGTTGTTGGTGGGAGCGGGAGGGTCAATGAGCAGTTCTTC.

The sample holds many counts of this clonotype. At one of its ends the junction is not consistent with the germline gene, which may arise from a read error. The chain carries TRBV19 and TRBJ2-1; the D is unclear. Germline assignment: CDR1 LNHDA and CDR2 SQIVND (reference sequence). CDR3 length equals 14 residues. In DNA, the CDR3 is TGTGCCTGTAGAAGCGAACGCTCCTACAATGAGCAGTTCTTC. Translated: CACRSERSYNEQFF.

This clonotype was observed once. Sequence at one end of the junction differs from germline and may be a read error. This sequence joins TRBV9 and TRBJ2-3; tentative D call: TRBD2 (6 bases). Germline V gene sequence: CDR1 SGDLS, CDR2 YYNGEE. This CDR3 contains 16 residues. CDR3 bases: TGTGCCAGCACCGTATCTAGCGAAATGAGAACAGATACGCAGTATTTT. The encoded protein is CASTVSSEMRTDTQYF.

This clonotype has at least ten counts. The chain couples TRBV2 to TRBJ2-5; tentative D call: TRBD2 (6 bases). V lost 8 bases and J lost 4, with 8 bases in between. CDR1 and CDR2 (germline): SNHLY, FYNNEI. The CDR3 is 11 residues long. In nucleotides, the CDR3 is TGTGCCAGCGGAGGGATAGAGACCCAGTACTTC. Amino acid sequence: CASGGIETQYF.

There are many counts of this clonotype. DNA of the CDR3: TGTGCCAGCAGCCCATCTCGGACTAGCGCGGGGGGGACCCAGTACTTC. Encoded protein: CASSPSRTSAGGTQYF. V usage is TRBV9 and J usage is TRBJ2-5; 9 bases agree with TRBD2. Germline V gives CDR1 SGDLS, CDR2 YYNGEE. The CDR3 consists of 16 residues. V lost 4 bases and J lost 7; bases outside the gene matches: 14. The full variable domain, with the rest looked up from reference TRBV9 and TRBJ2-5, is DSGVTQTPKHLITATGQRVTLRCSPRSGDLSVYWYQQSLDQGLQFLIQYYNGEERAKGNILERFSAQQFPDLHSELNLSSLELGDSALYFCASSPSRTSAGGTQYFGPGTRLLVL.

The chain recombines TRBV12-3 or TRBV12-4 with TRBJ1-5; D remains unclear. CDR3 length: 13 residues. Trimming cost V 5 bases and J 9 bases, with 14 bases left between them. CDR3 nucleotides: TGTGCCAGCAGTCAGACGGGAGAAGGGCCCCAGCATTTT. Its translation: CASSQTGEGPQHF.

This clonotype was seen ten or more times. V is TRBV12-3 or TRBV12-4 and J is TRBJ1-5; 10 bases match TRBD1. V was clipped by 5 bases and J by 4 bases; unmatched bases: 8. CDR3 length: 16 residues. The CDR3 nucleotides read TGTGCCAGCAGTACCCGGACAGGGGGTGTGAATCAGCCCCAGCATTTT. It is translated as CASSTRTGGVNQPQHF.

This clonotype came up many times. The chain couples TRBV29-1 to TRBJ1-4; D is possibly TRBD1 (5 bases). This CDR3 has 19 residues. V was shortened by 0 bases and J by 6 bases, with 26 bases between the two germline ends. Looked up from germline, CDR1 is SQVTM and CDR2 is ANQGSEA. CDR3 protein: CSVEDLRGLVQAADEKLFF. CDR3 bases: TGCAGCGTTGAAGATCTTCGGGGTTTGGTACAGGCTGCGGATGAAAAACTGTTTTTT.

There are many counts of this clonotype. The chain links TRBV19 to TRBJ1-5; unclear D gene. The CDR3 length is 13 residues. Germline V CDR1 and CDR2: LNHDA, SQIVND (reference sequence). Between the trimmed V and J ends, which lost 5 bases and 6 bases, there was a span of 11 bases. For the CDR3, the DNA is TGTGCCAGTAGTTTTCAGTGGGGTCAGCCCCAGCATTTT. This encodes CASSFQWGQPQHF.

This clonotype has more than one count but fewer than ten. This rearrangement joins TRBV6-1 to TRBJ1-5, with a tentative D call TRBD1 (6 bases). V was shortened by 5 bases and J by 3 bases, with 11 bases between the two germline ends. The CDR3 spans 14 residues. Germline CDR1 MNHNS, CDR2 SASEGT. The CDR3 sequence: CASSTQGYNQPQHF. CDR3 DNA: TGTGCCAGCAGTACCCAGGGGTACAATCAGCCCCAGCATTTT.

This clonotype has a count of ten or more. The J gene is TRBJ2-7, the V gene TRBV6-5, with a possible D match to TRBD2 (5 bases). CDR1 and CDR2 (germline): MNHEY, SVGAGI. Trimming removed 5 bases from V and 3 bases from J, with 8 bases in between. The CDR3 has 12 residues. CDR3 in amino acids: CASSPSSYEQYV. In DNA, the CDR3 is TGTGCCAGCAGTCCTAGCAGCTACGAGCAGTACGTC.

This clonotype was seen repeatedly, ten times or more. V and J are TRBV25-1 and TRBJ2-1; possible D gene TRBD1, 6 bases. Germline CDR1 and CDR2: MGHDK and SYGVNS. CDR3 length equals 14 residues. The V gene lost 8 bases and the J gene lost 7 bases, with 18 bases spanning the gap. The CDR3 DNA follows: TGTGCCAGCGGGGCGGACAGTCACAGGAATGAGCAGTTCTTC. Translated: CASGADSHRNEQFF. Supplemented by reference TRBV25-1 and TRBJ2-1, the full variable domain reads EADIYQTPRYLVIGTGKKITLECSQTMGHDKMYWYQQDPGMELHLIHYSYGVNSTEKGDLSSESTVSRIRTEHFPLTLESARPSHTSQYLCASGADSHRNEQFFGPGTRLTVL.

This clonotype was observed at least ten times. V is TRBV12-3 or TRBV12-4 and J is TRBJ1-5; no clear D gene. This CDR3 contains 17 residues. Between the trimmed V and J ends, which lost 0 bases and 0 bases, there was a span of 12 bases. The CDR3 DNA reads TGTGCCAGCAGTTTAGCGAGGGCGATTGATAGCAATCAGCCCCAGCATTTT. It specifies CASSLARAIDSNQPQHF.

This clonotype was counted at least ten times. The V call is TRBV5-1, the J call TRBJ2-2; no clear D gene. Germline V gene data show CDR1 as SGHRS and CDR2 as YFSETQ. Trimming removed 9 bases from V and 2 bases from J, with 11 bases in between. This CDR3 comprises 13 residues. The CDR3 sequence: CATWQPNTGELFF. The CDR3 DNA sequence: TGCGCCACCTGGCAGCCTAACACCGGGGAGCTGTTTTTT.

This clonotype was seen repeatedly, ten times or more. The rearrangement links TRBV5-1 to TRBJ2-1, with TRBD2 identical over 9 bases. The germline CDR1 and CDR2 sequences are SGHRS and YFSETQ. The CDR3 covers 15 residues. After removal of 4 bases from V and 8 bases from J, the junction contained 10 bases not matched to a gene. DNA of the CDR3: TGCGCCAGCAGCCGCTTAGCGGGAGAAAAGGATGAGCAGTTCTTC. Its protein product is CASSRLAGEKDEQFF.

This clonotype was seen at least ten times. V gene TRBV20-1 combines with J gene TRBJ2-4; no definite D call. CDR3 length equals 12 residues. Germline assignment: CDR1 DFQATT and CDR2 SNEGSKA (reference sequence). V lost 3 bases and J lost 9, with 12 bases in between. The CDR3 bases are TGCAGTGCTAGCTCCAGTATGGGCATTCAGTACTTC. The encoded protein is CSASSSMGIQYF.